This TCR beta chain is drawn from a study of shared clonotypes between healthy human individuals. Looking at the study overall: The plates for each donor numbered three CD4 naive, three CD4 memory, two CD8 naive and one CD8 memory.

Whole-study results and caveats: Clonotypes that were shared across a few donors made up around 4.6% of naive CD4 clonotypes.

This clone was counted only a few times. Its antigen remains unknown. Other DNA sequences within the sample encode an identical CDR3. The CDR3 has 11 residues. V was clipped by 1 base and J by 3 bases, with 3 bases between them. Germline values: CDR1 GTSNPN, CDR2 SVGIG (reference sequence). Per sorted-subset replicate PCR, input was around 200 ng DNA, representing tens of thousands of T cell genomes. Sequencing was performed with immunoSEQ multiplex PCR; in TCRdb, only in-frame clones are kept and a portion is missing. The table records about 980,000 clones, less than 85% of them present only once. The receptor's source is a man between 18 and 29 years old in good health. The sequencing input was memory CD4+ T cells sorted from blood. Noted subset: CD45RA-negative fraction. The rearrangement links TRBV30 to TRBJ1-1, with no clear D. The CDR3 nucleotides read TGTGCCTGGAGTGCTGACACTGAAGCTTTCTTT. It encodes CAWSADTEAFF.